This section outlines one T cell receptor (beta chain) sequence together with its context. This clone was seen just once. Its antigen is unknown. A much larger clone differs by one base, so this may be a read error. Trimming costs V 0 bases and J 3 bases, and their ends lie 5 bases apart. CDR1 and CDR2, per the germline V gene, are SGHTA and FQGTGA. The CDR3 runs 13 residues from the cysteine to the phenylalanine. Only the CDR3 DNA stays, 39 bases, in frame from base 1. This sample was included in a study of blood T cell repertoires in COVID-19 (dated by TCRdb to the early 2020s). General notes on the study: Collaborator samples came from the United States, Italy and Spain and covered acute and convalescent phases of COVID-19. Where available, HLA class I and class II types were obtained from metadata supplied by the sample provider rather than from assay-based typing. The material from the prospective study consisted of cDNA or gDNA derived from T cells, B-cell-depleted T cells, or PBMCs. Deeply sampled blood TCRbeta repertoires from subjects exposed to, actively infected with, or recovered from COVID-19 were included in the dataset. The sample metadata nearly always contained a de-identified subject ID, COVID-19 status, age in years and sex. The samples were drawn from the first 160 participants of the ongoing ImmuneRACE study and from more than 1,000 subjects provided by 6 global collaborators. The repertoires were released in a freely available public database intended as a resource for research on the immune response to SARS-CoV-2. Broader findings and caveats from the paper: The quantity of clinical and demographic metadata differed by source and by participant and was supplied without curation.

The immunoSEQ Assay, a bias-controlled multiplex PCR, was used to amplify TCRbeta CDR3 regions from genomic DNA. On the authors' methods: The number of nucleated cells in each sample was estimated by amplification of reference gene primers within the assay. Sequence reads were collapsed and filtered to measure the absolute abundance of every unique TCRbeta CDR3 rearrangement. Productive Simpson clonality was computed per sample as the square root of Simpson's diversity index over productive rearrangements. TCRdb provides this immuneACCESS table in a form limited to in-frame rearrangements. Some clones are lacking; in checked studies, under half of them reflect an unresolved V gene, and why the rest are absent is not known. V and J calls and clone size are those listed in that table; D and trimming were worked out from the DNA. Recorded for this sample are 200,000 or so clones; around four fifths of them occurred a single time. 5.1% of the sample comes from the top ten.

Samples from volunteer blood donors who had recovered from COVID-19 were contributed by a second Seattle source. Whole blood was collected in K2EDTA tubes by collaborating institutions according to the institutions' own protocols. For TCRbeta analysis, collaborators shipped samples as frozen whole blood, isolated PBMCs, or DNA extracted from either of those sample types. Rearrangement joined TRBV7-3 to TRBJ1-1; a confident D gene designation cannot be given. Sequenced: peripheral blood. This TCR was recovered from a woman aged 55-69 years who had recovered from COVID-19. The CDR3 loop reads CASSLTGDTEAFF. Read as DNA, the sequence is TGTGCCAGCAGCTTAACGGGAGACACTGAAGCTTTCTTT. The CDR3 plus the reference TRBV7-3 and TRBJ1-1 genes for the other parts give the full variable domain: GAGVSQTPSNKVTEKGKYVELRCDPISGHTALYWYRQSLGQGPEFLIYFQGTGAADDSGLPNDRFFAVRPEGSVSTLKIQRTERGDSAVYLCASSLTGDTEAFFGQGTRLTVV.